These T cell receptor beta chains were read from a single sample in a study of shared T cell receptors in the human thymus. Only in-frame clones appear in the TCRdb table, and some are missing; sequencing was by immunoSEQ multiplex PCR. The profile covers 700,000 or so clones, with approximately 83% appearing a single time and more than 0.01% taken by the ten largest. This same sample was also part of a study on human thymus T cells.

The sample was thymocytes. These receptor sequences come from a girl less than two years old with a congenital heart defect. Each CDR3 is given with its conserved first and last residue. The order of the fields is D gene, V gene, J gene, clone size, CDR3 protein, CDR3 DNA. The D gene is left open where the match is weak. Part of the rows lack a size; the others show once, few, many or a class for expanded clones.

d_gene: .; v_gene: TRBV27; j_gene: TRBJ2-7; abundance: .; CDR3aa: CASSLRGGENYEQYF; CDR3nt: TGTGCCAGCAGTTTACGCGGCGGAGAAAACTACGAGCAGTACTTC
d_gene: .; v_gene: TRBV28; j_gene: TRBJ1-1; abundance: .; CDR3aa: CASSLLRAVHTEAFF; CDR3nt: TGTGCCAGCAGTTTACTCAGGGCGGTACACACTGAAGCTTTCTTT
d_gene: .; v_gene: TRBV6-5; j_gene: TRBJ1-1; abundance: .; CDR3aa: CASRHPSRLRHEAFF; CDR3nt: TGTGCCAGCAGGCACCCGTCGAGATTGAGACATGAAGCTTTCTTT
d_gene: TRBD1; v_gene: TRBV2; j_gene: TRBJ1-2; abundance: .; CDR3aa: CASRDDRVRGYTF; CDR3nt: TGTGCCAGCAGGGACGACAGGGTCAGGGGCTACACCTTC
d_gene: .; v_gene: TRBV4-1; j_gene: TRBJ1-2; abundance: .; CDR3aa: CASSQDQREQYGYTF; CDR3nt: TGCGCCAGCAGCCAAGATCAGAGGGAGCAGTATGGCTACACCTTC
d_gene: .; v_gene: TRBV15; j_gene: TRBJ1-3; abundance: few; CDR3aa: CATSRRGIGSGNTIYF; CDR3nt: TGTGCCACCAGCAGACGGGGGATAGGGTCTGGAAACACCATATATTTT
d_gene: .; v_gene: TRBV30; j_gene: TRBJ1-1; abundance: .; CDR3aa: CAWIGCTTGAFF; CDR3nt: TGTGCCTGGATTGGCTGTACCACGGGTGCTTTCTTT
d_gene: TRBD2; v_gene: TRBV5-4; j_gene: TRBJ2-5; abundance: .; CDR3aa: CASRPGTSEETQYF; CDR3nt: TGTGCCAGCAGACCCGGGACTAGCGAAGAGACCCAGTACTTC
d_gene: .; v_gene: TRBV28; j_gene: TRBJ1-5; abundance: .; CDR3aa: CASRTSGRGNQPQHF; CDR3nt: TGTGCCAGCAGGACCTCTGGACGGGGAAATCAGCCCCAGCATTTT
d_gene: TRBD2; v_gene: TRBV9; j_gene: TRBJ2-1; abundance: .; CDR3aa: CASSPLNGGGINEQFF; CDR3nt: TGTGCCAGCAGCCCACTTAACGGGGGGGGTATCAATGAGCAGTTCTTC
d_gene: TRBD1; v_gene: TRBV2; j_gene: TRBJ1-6; abundance: .; CDR3aa: CASRADRGLSPLHF; CDR3nt: TGTGCCAGCAGGGCAGACAGGGGGCTTTCACCCCTCCACTTT
d_gene: TRBD2; v_gene: TRBV6-6; j_gene: TRBJ2-3; abundance: .; CDR3aa: CASSQIPTSDFGYF; CDR3nt: TGTGCCAGCAGTCAAATCCCGACTAGCGATTTTGGGTATTTT
d_gene: .; v_gene: TRBV18; j_gene: TRBJ1-2; abundance: .; CDR3aa: CASSPNSPNYGYTF; CDR3nt: TGTGCCAGCTCACCAAACAGTCCTAACTATGGCTACACCTTC
d_gene: .; v_gene: TRBV7-2; j_gene: TRBJ1-1; abundance: .; CDR3aa: CASSLAAEVEAFF; CDR3nt: TGTGCCAGCAGCTTAGCAGCGGAGGTTGAAGCTTTCTTT
d_gene: TRBD1; v_gene: TRBV10-3; j_gene: TRBJ1-4; abundance: .; CDR3aa: CAISEKGTEGRNEKLFF; CDR3nt: TGTGCCATCAGTGAAAAGGGGACAGAGGGTCGAAACGAAAAACTGTTTTTT
d_gene: .; v_gene: TRBV14; j_gene: TRBJ1-1; abundance: few; CDR3aa: CASSLRGRTEAFF; CDR3nt: TGTGCCAGCAGCCTCAGGGGTAGGACTGAAGCTTTCTTT
d_gene: TRBD2; v_gene: TRBV5-1; j_gene: TRBJ2-5; abundance: .; CDR3aa: CASSLKVAGGIQETQYF; CDR3nt: TGCGCCAGCAGCTTGAAGGTAGCGGGGGGGATACAAGAGACCCAGTACTTC
d_gene: .; v_gene: TRBV9; j_gene: TRBJ1-2; abundance: .; CDR3aa: CASSVGDRRVGGYTF; CDR3nt: TGTGCCAGCAGCGTAGGTGATCGCCGGGTGGGTGGCTACACCTTC
d_gene: TRBD2; v_gene: TRBV6-5; j_gene: TRBJ2-5; abundance: .; CDR3aa: CASSETSGAQETQYF; CDR3nt: TGTGCCAGCAGCGAGACTAGCGGGGCACAGGAGACCCAGTACTTC
d_gene: TRBD2; v_gene: TRBV10-3; j_gene: TRBJ2-3; abundance: once; CDR3aa: CAISEGTSGEADTQYF; CDR3nt: TGTGCCATCAGTGAAGGGACTAGCGGGGAGGCGGATACGCAGTATTTT
d_gene: TRBD1; v_gene: TRBV6-1; j_gene: TRBJ1-2; abundance: once; CDR3aa: CASSETGDYGYTF; CDR3nt: TGTGCCAGCAGCGAGACAGGGGACTATGGCTACACCTTC
d_gene: TRBD1; v_gene: TRBV4-1; j_gene: TRBJ1-2; abundance: .; CDR3aa: CASSPKRRQGVNRGYTF; CDR3nt: TGCGCCAGCAGCCCAAAAAGGAGACAGGGGGTAAATCGTGGCTACACCTTC
d_gene: .; v_gene: TRBV28; j_gene: TRBJ1-5; abundance: .; CDR3aa: CASSLKVRGDGQPQHF; CDR3nt: TGTGCCAGCAGTTTAAAGGTCAGGGGAGATGGTCAGCCCCAGCATTTT
d_gene: .; v_gene: TRBV5-4; j_gene: TRBJ1-5; abundance: few; CDR3aa: CASSFQGPWSNFCGPQHF; CDR3nt: TGTGCCAGCAGCTTCCAGGGGCCCTGGTCCAATTTCTGTGGGCCCCAGCATTTT
d_gene: TRBD2; v_gene: TRBV12-5; j_gene: TRBJ2-2; abundance: .; CDR3aa: CASGPSAGATGELFF; CDR3nt: TGTGCTAGTGGTCCATCAGCGGGGGCCACCGGGGAGCTGTTTTTT
d_gene: TRBD2; v_gene: TRBV7-2; j_gene: TRBJ2-7; abundance: .; CDR3aa: CASSTARGGYLQYF; CDR3nt: TGTGCCAGCAGCACTGCTCGGGGGGGCTATTTGCAGTACTTC
d_gene: .; v_gene: TRBV19; j_gene: TRBJ2-3; abundance: .; CDR3aa: CASNLRGDTDTQYF; CDR3nt: TGTGCCAGTAACCTCAGGGGAGACACAGATACGCAGTATTTT
d_gene: TRBD1; v_gene: TRBV6-5; j_gene: TRBJ1-4; abundance: .; CDR3aa: CASSQGQGGEKLFF; CDR3nt: TGTGCCAGCAGCCAGGGACAGGGGGGAGAAAAACTGTTTTTT
d_gene: .; v_gene: TRBV7-9; j_gene: TRBJ1-2; abundance: .; CDR3aa: CASSTLRRTNYGYTF; CDR3nt: TGTGCCAGCAGCACACTAAGGAGGACTAACTATGGCTACACCTTC
d_gene: .; v_gene: TRBV4-3; j_gene: TRBJ2-5; abundance: .; CDR3aa: CASSRFGLDVRETQYF; CDR3nt: TGCGCCAGCAGCCGATTTGGACTGGACGTCCGAGAGACCCAGTACTTC
d_gene: .; v_gene: TRBV2; j_gene: TRBJ2-7; abundance: once; CDR3aa: CASSEASHPYEQYF; CDR3nt: TGTGCCAGCAGTGAGGCTAGCCACCCCTACGAGCAGTACTTC
d_gene: .; v_gene: TRBV2; j_gene: TRBJ1-5; abundance: .; CDR3aa: CASSRGGILNNQPQHF; CDR3nt: TGTGCCAGCAGTAGAGGAGGTATTCTGAATAATCAGCCCCAGCATTTT
d_gene: TRBD2; v_gene: TRBV7-9; j_gene: TRBJ2-7; abundance: few; CDR3aa: CASSLGSGAGETYEQYF; CDR3nt: TGTGCCAGCAGCTTAGGGTCGGGAGCGGGGGAAACCTACGAGCAGTACTTC
d_gene: .; v_gene: TRBV4-1; j_gene: TRBJ1-4; abundance: few; CDR3aa: CASSPGTHGGEGPVATNEKLFF; CDR3nt: TGCGCCAGCAGCCCCGGGACGCATGGCGGGGAGGGCCCCGTTGCAACTAATGAAAAACTGTTTTTT
d_gene: TRBD1; v_gene: TRBV28; j_gene: TRBJ2-7; abundance: .; CDR3aa: CASSGQETYEQYF; CDR3nt: TGTGCCAGCTCGGGACAGGAAACCTACGAGCAGTACTTC
d_gene: TRBD1; v_gene: TRBV7-4; j_gene: TRBJ1-1; abundance: .; CDR3aa: CASSPLRDRGPEAFF; CDR3nt: TGTGCCAGCAGCCCATTGCGGGACAGGGGCCCTGAAGCTTTCTTT
d_gene: TRBD1; v_gene: TRBV28; j_gene: TRBJ2-1; abundance: .; CDR3aa: CASSSPGQVNNEQFF; CDR3nt: TGTGCCAGCAGTTCTCCGGGACAGGTTAACAATGAGCAGTTCTTC
d_gene: TRBD1; v_gene: TRBV15; j_gene: TRBJ2-3; abundance: .; CDR3aa: CATSNNRGPSSTDTQYF; CDR3nt: TGTGCCACCAGCAACAACAGGGGGCCTTCTAGCACAGATACGCAGTATTTT
d_gene: .; v_gene: TRBV28; j_gene: TRBJ1-1; abundance: .; CDR3aa: CASSLAQVGVNTEAFF; CDR3nt: TGTGCCAGCAGTTTGGCACAGGTAGGTGTGAACACTGAAGCTTTCTTT
d_gene: TRBD2; v_gene: TRBV4-1; j_gene: TRBJ2-1; abundance: .; CDR3aa: CASSQDLGLAGGRPNNEQFF; CDR3nt: TGCGCCAGCAGCCAAGACTTGGGACTAGCGGGGGGCAGACCGAACAATGAGCAGTTCTTC
d_gene: TRBD2; v_gene: TRBV29-1; j_gene: TRBJ2-1; abundance: .; CDR3aa: CSVELGLADSYNEQFF; CDR3nt: TGCAGCGTTGAGTTAGGACTAGCGGATTCCTACAATGAGCAGTTCTTC
d_gene: .; v_gene: TRBV5-4; j_gene: TRBJ1-2; abundance: .; CDR3aa: CARDLQGGYGYTF; CDR3nt: TGTGCCCGAGACCTACAGGGTGGGTATGGCTACACCTTC
d_gene: TRBD1; v_gene: TRBV10-3; j_gene: TRBJ2-7; abundance: .; CDR3aa: CAISRGTGSDEQYF; CDR3nt: TGTGCCATCAGCCGGGGGACAGGGTCGGACGAGCAGTACTTC
d_gene: .; v_gene: TRBV4-1; j_gene: TRBJ1-4; abundance: .; CDR3aa: CASSQDCLQNNEKLFF; CDR3nt: TGCGCCAGCAGCCAAGATTGTTTACAGAATAATGAAAAACTGTTTTTT
d_gene: .; v_gene: TRBV5-8; j_gene: TRBJ2-7; abundance: .; CDR3aa: CASDRGGNEQYF; CDR3nt: TGTGCCAGCGACAGGGGAGGGAACGAGCAGTACTTC
d_gene: TRBD1; v_gene: TRBV27; j_gene: TRBJ1-5; abundance: .; CDR3aa: CASRTGTGNQPQHF; CDR3nt: TGTGCCAGCAGGACAGGGACGGGCAATCAGCCCCAGCATTTT
d_gene: TRBD1; v_gene: TRBV11-1; j_gene: TRBJ1-3; abundance: .; CDR3aa: CASSAPGQGVLGGNTIYF; CDR3nt: TGTGCCAGCAGCGCCCCGGGACAGGGGGTTCTTGGCGGAAACACCATATATTTT
d_gene: .; v_gene: TRBV28; j_gene: TRBJ2-2; abundance: .; CDR3aa: CASSRRDTGELFF; CDR3nt: TGTGCCAGCAGTCGCCGGGACACCGGGGAGCTGTTTTTT
d_gene: .; v_gene: TRBV6-4; j_gene: TRBJ2-1; abundance: .; CDR3aa: CASSEGRGTYNEQFF; CDR3nt: TGTGCCAGCAGTGAGGGCAGGGGAACTTACAATGAGCAGTTCTTC
d_gene: .; v_gene: TRBV6-5; j_gene: TRBJ1-1; abundance: .; CDR3aa: CASRLVRGTEAFF; CDR3nt: TGTGCCAGCAGATTGGTCCGGGGCACTGAAGCTTTCTTT
d_gene: .; v_gene: TRBV5-6; j_gene: TRBJ2-7; abundance: .; CDR3aa: CASSWRDRGGEQYF; CDR3nt: TGTGCCAGCAGCTGGAGGGACAGAGGCGGCGAGCAGTACTTC
d_gene: .; v_gene: TRBV5-1; j_gene: TRBJ1-6; abundance: .; CDR3aa: CASTLVPAGKDSPLHF; CDR3nt: TGCGCCAGCACCTTGGTGCCGGCAGGGAAGGATTCACCCCTCCACTTT
d_gene: TRBD2; v_gene: TRBV5-1; j_gene: TRBJ2-7; abundance: .; CDR3aa: CASSPAGGSHEQYF; CDR3nt: TGCGCCAGCAGCCCCGCCGGGGGGAGCCACGAGCAGTACTTC
d_gene: .; v_gene: TRBV11-3; j_gene: TRBJ2-1; abundance: .; CDR3aa: CASSLAQADNEQFF; CDR3nt: TGTGCCAGCAGCTTAGCACAGGCGGACAATGAGCAGTTCTTC
d_gene: TRBD1; v_gene: TRBV28; j_gene: TRBJ2-7; abundance: .; CDR3aa: CASLRDRGYEQYF; CDR3nt: TGTGCCAGTCTCCGGGACAGGGGCTACGAGCAGTACTTC
d_gene: .; v_gene: TRBV2; j_gene: TRBJ1-1; abundance: .; CDR3aa: CASSEADPDRTRNTEAFF; CDR3nt: TGTGCCAGCAGTGAAGCCGACCCGGACAGAACAAGGAACACTGAAGCTTTCTTT
d_gene: .; v_gene: TRBV5-1; j_gene: TRBJ2-7; abundance: .; CDR3aa: CASSLLRGCYEQYF; CDR3nt: TGCGCCAGCAGCTTGTTGCGGGGTTGCTACGAGCAGTACTTC